Listed below are T cell receptor beta chains from one sample, sequenced in a study of human T cells and chemical hapten exposure. One entry per CDR3 protein results from TCRdb running MiXCR on the RACE reads. Here the sample spans over 300,000 distinct CDR3 sequences, roughly 5.3% being singletons. This material consisted of whole blood, taken in connection with sensitization to the hapten diphenylcyclopropenone (DPC). These TCRs come from a woman in her 50s with alopecia areata. Some clones in this sample may be carry-over from other donors' samples. The CDR3 runs from the conserved cysteine through the conserved F or W. A D gene is named only where the DNA matches it firmly. Size values are once, few and many counts, or a class for expanded clones, and some rows have none.

size	length	D	J	V	DNA	CDR3
many	14	-	TRBJ2-3	TRBV6-5	TGTGCCAGCAGTTTCTCGGCTAGCACAGATACGCAGTATTTT	CASSFSASTDTQYF
many	14	-	TRBJ1-2	TRBV2	TGTGCCAGCACCGAATCGGGGGACTACTATGGCTACACCTTC	CASTESGDYYGYTF
many	16	TRBD2	TRBJ2-1	TRBV7-9	TGTGCCAGCAGCTTAAGGACTAGCGGGACCAACAATGAGCAGTTCTTC	CASSLRTSGTNNEQFF
many	15	-	TRBJ1-1	TRBV5-1	TGCGCCAGCAGCTTAGGCGGTTTGACGGGCACTGAAGCTTTCTTT	CASSLGGLTGTEAFF
few	12	TRBD1	TRBJ1-5	TRBV20-1	TGCAGTTCTACCAGGGGGAATCAGCCCCAGCATTTT	CSSTRGNQPQHF
few	14	TRBD1	TRBJ1-2	TRBV12-3/TRBV12-4	TGTGCCAGCAGTTTATTGGCAGGGGGCTATGGCTACACCTTC	CASSLLAGGYGYTF
few	14	-	TRBJ1-5	TRBV6-1	TGTGCCAGCAGGCCCCTCAATAGCAATCAGCCCCAGCATTTT	CASRPLNSNQPQHF
many	11	-	TRBJ2-1	TRBV20-1	TGCAGTGCTAGTGCCTACAATGAGCAGTTCTTC	CSASAYNEQFF
few	15	-	TRBJ2-5	TRBV21-1	TGTGCCAGCAGCGCCCATCCGAATTGCGGGGAGACCCAGTACTTC	CASSAHPNCGETQYF
many	12	-	TRBJ2-3	TRBV9	TGTGCCAGCAGCGTAGCGGGGGATACGCAGTATTTT	CASSVAGDTQYF
-	14	-	TRBJ1-3	TRBV5-5	TGTGCCAGCAGCTTGGCGTCGGTTGGAAACACCATATATTTT	CASSLASVGNTIYF
many	18	-	TRBJ2-7	TRBV4-3	TGCGCCAGCAGCCAAGCCTACCCTCTGTTGGGGTACTCCTACGAGCAGTACTTC	CASSQAYPLLGYSYEQYF
many	18	TRBD2	TRBJ2-6	TRBV6-6	TGTGCCAGCAGTTACGGACTAGCGGGCGGCTCTGGGGCCAACGTCCTGACTTTC	CASSYGLAGGSGANVLTF
many	14	TRBD1	TRBJ2-3	TRBV27	TGTGCCAGCAGTCAGACAGGGCAGGCAGATACGCAGTATTTT	CASSQTGQADTQYF
-	11	-	TRBJ2-3	TRBV11-2	TGTGCCAGCAGCCTCCAGGAGGCGCAGTATTTT	CASSLQEAQYF
many	17	-	TRBJ1-1	TRBV6-5	TGTGCCAGCAGTTGGGGCAGGGGAGCCGGGATGAACACTGAAGCTTTCTTT	CASSWGRGAGMNTEAFF
many	14	TRBD2	TRBJ2-7	TRBV11-1	TGTGCCAGCAGCTCGGGAGGACTAGCGTTCGAGCAGTACTTC	CASSSGGLAFEQYF
many	17	TRBD2	TRBJ2-3	TRBV6-5	TGTGCCAGCAGTCCCGGGACTAGCGGAGATAGCACAGATACGCAGTATTTT	CASSPGTSGDSTDTQYF
few	18	TRBD2	TRBJ2-1	TRBV2	TGTGCCAGCAGTGAAGTAACTAGCGGGGGGAGCTCCTACAATGAGCAGTTCTTC	CASSEVTSGGSSYNEQFF
many	14	-	TRBJ2-3	TRBV28	TGTGCAAGTACGATTCAGACCTCACAGGGTACGCAGTATTTT	CASTIQTSQGTQYF
many	14	-	TRBJ1-5	TRBV12-3/TRBV12-4	TGTGCCAGCAGTTTCGGCAGCTACAATCAGCCCCAGCATTTT	CASSFGSYNQPQHF
few	15	-	TRBJ2-2	TRBV3-1	TGTGCCAGCAGCCAAGAGCCAGGACGCACCGGGGAGCTGTTTTTT	CASSQEPGRTGELFF
many	13	-	TRBJ2-7	TRBV29-1	TGCAGCGTTCATGGGGGACGGACCTACGAGCAGTACTTC	CSVHGGRTYEQYF
few	14	-	TRBJ2-1	TRBV18	TGTGCCAGCTCACCTCCGACTGGGGGAAATGAGCAGTTCTTC	CASSPPTGGNEQFF
many	13	-	TRBJ1-5	TRBV10-3	TGTGCCATCTCGGCAGGGGTTGAGCAGCCCCAGCATTTT	CAISAGVEQPQHF
few	15	-	TRBJ2-2	TRBV24-1	TGTGCCACCAGTGAACCCACAGGGTACACCGGGGAGCTGTTTTTT	CATSEPTGYTGELFF
few	13	-	TRBJ2-3	TRBV27	TGTGCCAGCAGGGTTCAGGGAACAGATACGCAGTATTTT	CASRVQGTDTQYF
-	15	-	TRBJ1-5	TRBV28	TGTGCCAGCAGTCTACAGGCGCTCGTCAATCAGCCCCAGCATTTT	CASSLQALVNQPQHF
many	14	TRBD1	TRBJ2-1	TRBV2	TGTGCCAGCAGCCGGGACAGCTCCTACAATGAGCAGTTCTTC	CASSRDSSYNEQFF
few	16	TRBD2	TRBJ2-7	TRBV15	TGTGCCACCAGCAGAGCCCGACTAGCGGGAGGCCACGAGCAGTACTTC	CATSRARLAGGHEQYF
few	17	TRBD2	TRBJ2-5	TRBV5-1	TGCGCCAGCAGCCCCCGACCGGGGGGGGGCAACCAAGAGACCCAGTACTTC	CASSPRPGGGNQETQYF
many	18	TRBD1	TRBJ2-2	TRBV7-9	TGTGCCAGCAGCCGGTCCCGGACAGGGGGCCAGAACACCGGGGAGCTGTTTTTT	CASSRSRTGGQNTGELFF
-	13	TRBD1	TRBJ1-4	TRBV7-2	TGTGCCACTCAGGGGGGGCCTAATGAAAAACTGTTTTTT	CATQGGPNEKLFF
-	15	TRBD2	TRBJ2-6	TRBV5-5	TGTGCCAGCAGCAGCGGGGGCAACGGGGCCAACGTCCTGACTTTC	CASSSGGNGANVLTF
-	14	-	TRBJ1-2	TRBV11-2	TGTGCCAGCAGCTTAGTTATGCAGGTTTCCGGCTACACCTTC	CASSLVMQVSGYTF
-	16	TRBD2	TRBJ2-7	TRBV28	TGTGCCAGCAGTCAGCTCGGGACTAGCGGGTCCTACGAGCAGTACTTC	CASSQLGTSGSYEQYF
few	15	-	TRBJ2-3	TRBV11-2	TGTGCCAGCAGCCCAGCAGATCTTGGCACAGATACGCAGTATTTT	CASSPADLGTDTQYF
many	15	-	TRBJ2-1	TRBV11-2	TGTGCCAGCAGCTCGGGCCCTGGGGCAGGCAATGAGCAGTTCTTC	CASSSGPGAGNEQFF
-	14	-	TRBJ2-2	TRBV9	TGTGCCAGCAGCGTAGAGGGGTATACCGGGGAGCTGTTTTTT	CASSVEGYTGELFF
-	13	-	TRBJ2-2	TRBV19	TGTGCCAGTGAACGGGTCCACCCCGGGGAGCTGTTTTTT	CASERVHPGELFF
many	14	-	TRBJ2-1	TRBV15	TGTGCCACCAGCAGAGGCTGGGGCGGGAATGAGCAGTTCTTC	CATSRGWGGNEQFF
-	15	-	TRBJ1-6	TRBV7-8	TGTGCCAGCATTGCAAATGGGGGTATAAGGTCACCCCTCCACTTT	CASIANGGIRSPLHF
few	13	-	TRBJ2-3	TRBV19	TGTGCCAGTAGTAGCTACGGCCTTGATACGCAGTATTTT	CASSSYGLDTQYF
many	13	-	TRBJ2-3	TRBV9	TGTGCCAGCACAGGTAGCGGCACAGATACGCAGTATTTT	CASTGSGTDTQYF
many	13	-	TRBJ2-1	TRBV20-1	TGCAGTGCTAGAGGCCCGACGGCCGGTGAGCAGTTCTTC	CSARGPTAGEQFF
many	14	-	TRBJ2-5	TRBV27	TGTGCCAGCAGTTGGGGCGGGGGCCCAGAGACCCAGTACTTC	CASSWGGGPETQYF